This note documents a single T cell receptor (beta chain) sequence. The ends lost 5 bases at V and 0 bases at J; junction bases unmatched: 15. CDR1 is MNHNY, CDR2 SVGAGI, per germline (reference sequence). The CDR3 loop spans 20 amino acids. This sample stems from a study of blood T cell repertoires in COVID-19. Across the study: COVID-19 samples from acute and convalescent phases originated in the United States, Italy and Spain.

As processed by the authors: Quantification of nucleated cells was approximated via reference gene primer amplification. Produced via immunoSEQ multiplex PCR; TCRdb's table is partial and in-frame only. D and trimming come from the DNA, and the V and J calls and clone size come from that table. The sample yields roughly 76,000 clones, roughly 85% seen once. V gene TRBV6-6 combines with J gene TRBJ2-6; 8 positions match TRBD2. Sequences were obtained from peripheral blood. This TCR derives from a man aged 30 to 39 with acute or convalescent COVID-19. The CDR3 DNA follows: TGTGCCAGCAGTCGCCAAGTACCGGGACTAGGCTTCTCTGGGGCCAACGTCCTGACTTTC. It is translated as CASSRQVPGLGFSGANVLTF.